Listed here are 23 T cell receptor beta chains from one sample, sequenced in a study of CD8+ T cells in alopecia areata. Extraction and reverse transcription of RNA yielded cDNA as the sequencing template. Here immunoSEQ multiplex PCR was the method, and the copy in TCRdb shows in-frame clones only, minus some. The table includes 150,000 or so clones, approximately 86% detected once. Sample treatment: oral pan-JAK inhibitor, 5-10 mg twice daily. Sequencing used CD8+ T cells sorted from blood, obtained at week 4, from a patient treated with tofacitinib. The receptors were gathered from a human donor with alopecia areata.

The CDR3: CASSDGNYEQYF. The DNA for the CDR3 is TGTGCCAGCAGTGACGGAAACTACGAGCAGTACTTC. The chain combines TRBV6-1 with TRBJ2-7; D call uncertain. Germline V gene data show CDR1 as MNHNS and CDR2 as SASEGT. This CDR3 has 12 residues. Deletions cut 3 bases from V and 3 bases from J, with 6 bases between.

V gene TRBV29-1 combines with J gene TRBJ1-1; no clear D. Per germline, CDR1 SQVTM and CDR2 ANQGSEA. V dropped 3 bases and J dropped 3 bases, with 11 bases sitting between them. The CDR3 is 13 amino acids. This CDR3 reads CSVDHSDDTEAFF. CDR3 coding DNA: TGCAGCGTTGATCATTCGGACGACACTGAAGCTTTCTTT. Supplemented by reference TRBV29-1 and TRBJ1-1, the full variable domain reads SAVISQKPSRDICQRGTSLTIQCQVDSQVTMMFWYRQQPGQSLTLIATANQGSEATYESGFVIDKFPISRPNLTFSTLTVSNMSPEDSSIYLCSVDHSDDTEAFFGQGTRLTVV.

The V gene is TRBV29-1, the J gene TRBJ1-5; D perhaps matches TRBD1 (5 bases). This CDR3 spans 13 amino acids. The germline gives CDR1 SQVTM, CDR2 ANQGSEA. V lost 1 base, J lost 2 bases, and 6 bases lay in between. The CDR3 nucleotides read TGCAGCGTTGAAGCGGGGGGCAATCAGCCCCAGCATTTT. Translated, it gives CSVEAGGNQPQHF.

The chain carries TRBV6-5 and TRBJ2-3; 8 bases line up with TRBD1. J was trimmed by 3 bases and V by 2 bases; bases with no gene match: 7. Germline CDR1 and CDR2: MNHEY and SVGAGI. The CDR3 extends over 16 amino acids. The CDR3 here is CASSYRTGSGTDTQYF. For the CDR3, the DNA is TGTGCCAGCAGTTACCGGACAGGGAGTGGTACAGATACGCAGTATTTT.

The rearrangement joins TRBV7-9 to TRBJ1-5; TRBD1 agrees at 8 bases. CDR1 is SEHNR, CDR2 FQNEAQ, per germline (reference sequence). V lost 10 bases and J lost 5; bases outside the gene matches: 4. The CDR3 loop spans 12 amino acids. CDR3 amino acids: CATQQGDQPQHF. For the CDR3, the DNA is TGTGCCACCCAACAGGGGGATCAGCCCCAGCATTTT.

Comments on this clone: The junction does not match germline at one end; this may be a read error. The chain is built from TRBV7-8 and TRBJ2-2, with 7 bases that match TRBD1. Germline CDR1 reads SGHVS; CDR2 reads FQNEAQ. This CDR3 contains 14 residues. Written as DNA, the CDR3 is TGTGCCAGCACCTTAGGGACAGCCCTCGGGGAGCTGTTTTTT. It encodes CASTLGTALGELFF.

The chain joins TRBV12-5 to TRBJ2-2, with D possibly being TRBD1 or TRBD2 (5 bases each). V was shortened by 0 bases and J by 3 bases, with 11 bases between the two germline ends. The V gene's germline CDR1 is LGHNT and CDR2 FRNRAP. The CDR3 covers 16 residues. The CDR3, as DNA: TGTGCTAGTGGTTTGGTGGGACCGCGGGACACCGGGGAGCTGTTTTTT. Translated, it gives CASGLVGPRDTGELFF.

This chain uses TRBV29-1 with TRBJ2-1; D gene uncertain. The CDR3 has 14 amino acids. V lost 4 bases and J lost 7, with 17 bases in between. Germline lookup yields CDR1 SQVTM and CDR2 ANQGSEA. CDR3 in amino acids: CSVALSKFNNEQFF. CDR3 sequence (DNA): TGCAGCGTTGCGCTCAGCAAGTTTAATAATGAGCAGTTCTTC.

There are a few counts of this clone. Other DNA sequences within the sample encode an identical CDR3. V and J are TRBV7-9 and TRBJ2-1; 12 bases map to TRBD1. The CDR3 extends over 15 amino acids. The junction had 9 bases not matched to a gene; V was cut back by 6 bases and J by 9 bases. Germline V gene lookup returns CDR1 SEHNR and CDR2 FQNEAQ (reference sequence). The DNA for the CDR3 is TGTGCCAGCAGTCGGGACAGGGGGCTAGGGGGTGAGCAGTTCTTC. Its translation: CASSRDRGLGGEQFF. The full variable domain, completed using reference TRBV7-9 and TRBJ2-1, is DTGVSQNPRHKITKRGQNVTFRCDPISEHNRLYWYRQTLGQGPEFLTYFQNEAQLEKSRLLSDRFSAERPKGSFSTLEIQRTEQGDSAMYLCASSRDRGLGGEQFFGPGTRLTVL.

The V call is TRBV28, the J call TRBJ2-7; 8 bases line up with TRBD1. This CDR3 is built from 13 residues. CDR1 and CDR2 from the germline V gene are MDHEN and SYDVKM. V was pared by 6 bases and J by 8 bases, with 9 bases of the junction left unmatched. CDR3 sequence (DNA): TGTGCCAGCAGCGGACAGGGCGGGTTTAAGCAGTACTTC. Its translation is CASSGQGGFKQYF.

The rearrangement joins TRBV30 to TRBJ2-1, with 10 bases matching TRBD2. CDR3 length: 15 amino acids. Germline values: CDR1 GTSNPN, CDR2 SVGIG (reference sequence). V lost 2 bases to trimming and J lost 2 bases; unmatched junction nucleotides: 3. The CDR3 is CAWSQSGRAYNEQFF. The CDR3 nucleotides are TGTGCCTGGAGTCAAAGCGGGAGGGCCTACAATGAGCAGTTCTTC. Using reference TRBV30 and TRBJ2-1 for the parts outside the CDR3, the full variable domain is SQTIHQWPATLVQPVGSPLSLECTVEGTSNPNLYWYRQAAGRGLQLLFYSVGIGQISSEVPQNLSASRPQDRQFILSSKKLLLSDSGFYLCAWSQSGRAYNEQFFGPGTRLTVL.

CDR3 in DNA: TGTGCCAGCAGTTTATCGTCCCGAGAGCAGTTCTTC. Encoded protein: CASSLSSREQFF. The V and J genes are TRBV27 and TRBJ2-1, with D unresolved. The CDR3 has 12 residues. Germline assignment: CDR1 MNHEY and CDR2 SMNVEV (reference sequence). V lost 0 bases and J 10 bases, leaving 7 bases between the germline ends.

This sequence joins TRBV6-6 and TRBJ2-1; D may be TRBD1 (5 bases). CDR1 MNHNY and CDR2 SVGAGI come from the germline V gene (reference sequence). The CDR3 spans 16 residues. V lost 6 bases and J lost 1, with 16 bases in between. The chain's CDR3 is CASRLFTSGSYNEQFF. The CDR3 nucleotides are TGTGCCAGCAGACTCTTCACTTCAGGGTCCTACAATGAGCAGTTCTTC.

This chain links TRBV5-6 with TRBJ1-1; no firm D call. Trimming stripped 0 bases from V and 1 base from J, with 7 bases between. This CDR3 spans 14 amino acids. Germline loops: CDR1 SGHDT, CDR2 YYEEEE. The CDR3 sequence: CASSLGQANTEAFF. The CDR3 DNA reads TGTGCCAGCAGCTTGGGCCAGGCGAACACTGAAGCTTTCTTT.

The count of this clone is one. This chain connects TRBV4-1 to TRBJ1-1; no firm D call. CDR1 is MGHRA, CDR2 YSYEKL, per germline. This CDR3 has 11 residues. V was pared by 5 bases and J by 4 bases, with 5 bases between. CDR3 DNA sequence: TGCGCCAGCAGCGAGAGCACTGAAGCTTTCTTT. Translation: CASSESTEAFF.

The rearrangement links TRBV4-1 to TRBJ2-1; D not resolved. The V gene lost 0 bases and the J gene lost 10 bases, with 4 bases spanning the gap. The germline CDR1 and CDR2 sequences are MGHRA and YSYEKL. This CDR3 contains 11 residues. CDR3 sequence: CASSQEREQFF. DNA for the CDR3: TGCGCCAGCAGCCAAGAGCGAGAGCAGTTCTTC.

Note on this clone: Other DNA sequences in this sample translate to the same CDR3. The rearrangement joins TRBV27 to TRBJ2-1, with D perhaps given as TRBD1 or TRBD2 (5 bases each). The ends were cut back, 1 base at V and 8 bases at J, with 6 bases in the middle. CDR3 length: 12 amino acids. The germline V gene encodes CDR1 MNHEY and CDR2 SMNVEV (reference sequence). DNA for the CDR3: TGTGCCAGCAGTTTATTGGGGGATGAGCAGTTCTTC. Translation gives CASSLLGDEQFF.

Turning to this clone: No DNA is shown, since the ends of the CDR3 on it are uncertain; the CDR3 is the one TCRdb lists. This chain joins TRBV29-1 and TRBJ2-1; the table's D call of TRBD1 was not tested on the DNA. Germline V gene lookup returns CDR1 SQVTM and CDR2 ANQGSEA. Counting both end residues, the CDR3 totals 11 amino acids. Here the CDR3 reads CSVATGTGGFF.

This chain links TRBV7-8 with TRBJ2-1; the match to TRBD1 covers 9 bases. Trimming at V came to 4 bases and at J to 5 bases, leaving 6 bases not matched to a gene. The CDR3 covers 15 residues. Per germline, CDR1 SGHVS and CDR2 FQNEAQ. Here the CDR3 DNA reads TGTGCCAGCAGCTCACGGACAGGGGCGGACAATGAGCAGTTCTTC. Encoded protein: CASSSRTGADNEQFF.

The chain carries TRBV6-5 and TRBJ1-1; 9 bases map to TRBD1. The CDR3 runs to 15 residues. J was trimmed by 3 bases and V by 4 bases; bases with no gene match: 6. Germline CDR1 MNHEY, CDR2 SVGAGI. In nucleotides, the CDR3 is TGTGCCAGCAGTTCCACAGGGGGCAGGGACACTGAAGCTTTCTTT. Translation gives CASSSTGGRDTEAFF.

The rearrangement joins TRBV9 to TRBJ2-3, with TRBD1 as a possible D gene (6 bases). CDR1 is SGDLS, CDR2 YYNGEE, per germline. The CDR3 is 14 residues long. Deletions cut 4 bases from V and 2 bases from J, with 11 bases between. The CDR3 is CASSPDRNTDTQYF. The CDR3 coding sequence is TGTGCCAGCAGCCCCGACAGGAACACAGATACGCAGTATTTT. Based on the CDR3 plus reference TRBV9 and TRBJ2-3, the full variable domain is DSGVTQTPKHLITATGQRVTLRCSPRSGDLSVYWYQQSLDQGLQFLIQYYNGEERAKGNILERFSAQQFPDLHSELNLSSLELGDSALYFCASSPDRNTDTQYFGPGTRLTVL.

This sequence joins TRBV7-6 and TRBJ2-1; 10 bases map to TRBD2. This CDR3 comprises 16 residues. In germline, CDR1 is SGHVS, CDR2 FNYEAQ. J was trimmed by 5 bases and V by 4 bases; bases with no gene match: 8. The CDR3 coding sequence is TGTGCCAGCAGCTCCGCTATAGCGGGAGGAAACAATGAGCAGTTCTTC. Translating gives CASSSAIAGGNNEQFF.

The chain uses TRBV2 and TRBJ2-1; D may be TRBD2 (5 bases). This CDR3 spans 14 amino acids. V lost 7 bases and J lost 8, with 18 bases in between. Germline CDR1 SNHLY, CDR2 FYNNEI. CDR3 nucleotide sequence: TGTGCCAGCACTATCGGGGTAGCATTCCATGAGCAGTTCTTC. As protein: CASTIGVAFHEQFF.